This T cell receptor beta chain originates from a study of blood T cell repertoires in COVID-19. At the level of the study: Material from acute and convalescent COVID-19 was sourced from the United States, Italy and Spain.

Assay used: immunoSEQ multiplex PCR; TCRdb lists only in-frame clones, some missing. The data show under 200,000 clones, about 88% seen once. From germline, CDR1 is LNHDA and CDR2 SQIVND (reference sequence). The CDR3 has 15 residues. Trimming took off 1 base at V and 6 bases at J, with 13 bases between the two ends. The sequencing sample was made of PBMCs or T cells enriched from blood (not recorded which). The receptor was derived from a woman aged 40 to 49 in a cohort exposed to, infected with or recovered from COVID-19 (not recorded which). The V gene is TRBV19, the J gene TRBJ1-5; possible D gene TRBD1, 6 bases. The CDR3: CASSIASAGAQPQHF. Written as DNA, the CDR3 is TGTGCCAGTAGTATAGCCTCGGCAGGGGCTCAGCCCCAGCATTTT.